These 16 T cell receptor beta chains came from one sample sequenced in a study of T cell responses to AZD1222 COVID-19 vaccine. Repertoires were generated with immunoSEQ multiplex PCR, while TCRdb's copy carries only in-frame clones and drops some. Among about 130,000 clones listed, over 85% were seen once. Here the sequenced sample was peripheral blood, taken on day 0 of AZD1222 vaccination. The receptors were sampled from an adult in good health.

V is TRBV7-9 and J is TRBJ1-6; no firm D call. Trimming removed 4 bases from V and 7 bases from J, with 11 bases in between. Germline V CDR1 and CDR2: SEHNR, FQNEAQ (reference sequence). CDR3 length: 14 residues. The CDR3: CASSSGQPNSPLHF. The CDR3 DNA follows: TGTGCCAGCAGCTCGGGCCAGCCCAATTCACCCCTCCACTTT.

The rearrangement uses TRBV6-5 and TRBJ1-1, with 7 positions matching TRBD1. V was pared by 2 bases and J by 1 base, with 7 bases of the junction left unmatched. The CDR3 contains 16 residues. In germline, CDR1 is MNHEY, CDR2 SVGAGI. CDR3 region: CASSYLKGGSNTEAFF. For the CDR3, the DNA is TGTGCCAGCAGTTACCTAAAAGGGGGCTCGAACACTGAAGCTTTCTTT.

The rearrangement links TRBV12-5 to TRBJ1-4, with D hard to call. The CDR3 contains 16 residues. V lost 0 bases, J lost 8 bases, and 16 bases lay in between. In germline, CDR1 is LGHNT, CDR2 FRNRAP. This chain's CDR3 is CASGLVGILSPEKLFF. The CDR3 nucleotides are TGTGCTAGTGGTTTGGTAGGGATTCTTAGTCCGGAAAAACTGTTTTTT.

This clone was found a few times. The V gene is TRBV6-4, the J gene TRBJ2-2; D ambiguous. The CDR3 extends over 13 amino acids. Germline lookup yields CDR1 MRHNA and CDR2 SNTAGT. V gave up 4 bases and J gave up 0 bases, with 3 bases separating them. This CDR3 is CASSGTNTGELFF. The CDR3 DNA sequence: TGTGCCAGCAGTGGAACGAACACCGGGGAGCTGTTTTTT.

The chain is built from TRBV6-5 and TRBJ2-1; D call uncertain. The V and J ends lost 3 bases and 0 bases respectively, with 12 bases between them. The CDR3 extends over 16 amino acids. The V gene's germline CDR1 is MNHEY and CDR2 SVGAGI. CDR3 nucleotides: TGTGCCAGCAGTTATCAACCCGTAAGCTCCTACAATGAGCAGTTCTTC. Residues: CASSYQPVSSYNEQFF.

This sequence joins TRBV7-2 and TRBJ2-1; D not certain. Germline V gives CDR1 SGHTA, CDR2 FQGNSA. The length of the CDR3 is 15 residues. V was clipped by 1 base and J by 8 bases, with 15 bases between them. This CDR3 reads CASSLGPNIRYEQFF. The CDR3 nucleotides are TGTGCCAGCAGCTTAGGTCCTAACATTAGGTATGAGCAGTTCTTC.

The CDR3 loop is CASGSDLQGTNTEAFF. In nucleotides, the CDR3 is TGTGCTAGTGGTTCCGACCTACAGGGTACGAACACTGAAGCTTTCTTT. The chain carries TRBV12-5 and TRBJ1-1, with D maybe TRBD1 (6 bases). CDR1 LGHNT and CDR2 FRNRAP come from the germline V gene. The CDR3 runs 16 residues. V dropped 4 bases and J dropped 1 base, with 16 bases sitting between them. The variable domain in full, completed from reference TRBV12-5 and TRBJ1-1, reads DARVTQTPRHKVTEMGQEVTMRCQPILGHNTVFWYRQTMMQGLELLAYFRNRAPLDDSGMPKDRFSAEMPDATLATLKIQPSEPRDSAVYFCASGSDLQGTNTEAFFGQGTRLTVV.

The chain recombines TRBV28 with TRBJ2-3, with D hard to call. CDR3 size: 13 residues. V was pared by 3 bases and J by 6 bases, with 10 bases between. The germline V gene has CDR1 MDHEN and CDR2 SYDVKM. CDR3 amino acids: CASSFEPLDTQYF. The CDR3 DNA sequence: TGTGCCAGCAGTTTCGAACCTTTGGATACGCAGTATTTT.

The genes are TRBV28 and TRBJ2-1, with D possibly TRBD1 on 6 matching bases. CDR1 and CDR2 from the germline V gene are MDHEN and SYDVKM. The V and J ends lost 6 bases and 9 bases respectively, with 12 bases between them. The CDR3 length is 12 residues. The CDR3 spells CASSSQGPEQFF. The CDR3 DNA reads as TGTGCCAGCAGCTCTCAGGGGCCTGAGCAGTTCTTC.

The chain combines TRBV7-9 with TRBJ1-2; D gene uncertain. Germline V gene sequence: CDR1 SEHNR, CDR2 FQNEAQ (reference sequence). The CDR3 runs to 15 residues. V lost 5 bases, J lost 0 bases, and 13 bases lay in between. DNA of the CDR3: TGTGCCAGCAGCCCCCATGAGGAACCTAACTATGGCTACACCTTC. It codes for CASSPHEEPNYGYTF.

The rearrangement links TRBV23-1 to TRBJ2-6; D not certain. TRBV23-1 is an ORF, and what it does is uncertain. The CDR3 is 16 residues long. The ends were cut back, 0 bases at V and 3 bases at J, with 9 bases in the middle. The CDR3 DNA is TGCGCCAGCAGTCAATCGACTTGGGGTGGGGCCAACGTCCTGACTTTC. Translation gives CASSQSTWGGANVLTF.

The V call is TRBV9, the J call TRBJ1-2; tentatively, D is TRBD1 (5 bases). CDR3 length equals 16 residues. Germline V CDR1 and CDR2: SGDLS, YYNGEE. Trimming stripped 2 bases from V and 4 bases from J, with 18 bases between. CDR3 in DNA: TGTGCCAGCAGCGTGAGCGGGGCTAGGGGAGGCTATGGCTACACCTTC. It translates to CASSVSGARGGYGYTF.

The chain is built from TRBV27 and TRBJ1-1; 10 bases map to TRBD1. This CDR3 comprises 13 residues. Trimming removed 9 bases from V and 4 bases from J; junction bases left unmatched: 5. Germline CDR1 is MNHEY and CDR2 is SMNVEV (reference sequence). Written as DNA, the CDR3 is TGTGCCAGTAGACAGGGGGCAGGCACTGAAGCTTTCTTT. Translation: CASRQGAGTEAFF.

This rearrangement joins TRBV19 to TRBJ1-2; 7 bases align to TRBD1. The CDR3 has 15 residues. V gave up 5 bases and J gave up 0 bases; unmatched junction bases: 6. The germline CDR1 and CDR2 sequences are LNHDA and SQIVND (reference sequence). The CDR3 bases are TGTGCCAGTAGTCCCCGGACAGGAGCTAACTATGGCTACACCTTC. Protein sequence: CASSPRTGANYGYTF.

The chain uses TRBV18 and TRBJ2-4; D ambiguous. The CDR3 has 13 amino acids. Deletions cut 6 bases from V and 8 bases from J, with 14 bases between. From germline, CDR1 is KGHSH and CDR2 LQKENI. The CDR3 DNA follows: TGTGCCAGCTCGCAGAGTCATCGGGACATTCAGTACTTC. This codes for CASSQSHRDIQYF.

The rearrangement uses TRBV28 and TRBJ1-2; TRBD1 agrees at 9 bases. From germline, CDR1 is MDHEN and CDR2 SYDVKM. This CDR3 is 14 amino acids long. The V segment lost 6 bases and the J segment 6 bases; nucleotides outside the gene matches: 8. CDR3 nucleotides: TGTGCCAGCAGCTCACCCGGGACAGGGAATGGCTACACCTTC. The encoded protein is CASSSPGTGNGYTF.